These 24 T cell receptor beta chains were sequenced from one sample in a study of spatial heterogeneity in lung cancer. Indicated time point: sample taken at primary tumor resection. Without sorting, whole RNA was sequenced from tumor, nontumor lung or frozen PBMC. TCRdb ran MiXCR on the 5' RACE reads and lists one entry per CDR3 protein. The sample includes some 50,000 distinct CDR3 sequences, roughly 12% of them seen just once. The sequences come from PBMCs, collected at surgery. These receptors were obtained from a female donor with early-stage non-small cell lung cancer.

The chain joins TRBV29-1 to TRBJ1-3; D may be TRBD1 (6 bases). The germline V and J ends were trimmed by 6 bases and 0 bases, with 15 bases remaining between them. Per the germline V gene, CDR1 is SQVTM and CDR2 is ANQGSEA. The CDR3 loop spans 15 amino acids. CDR3 amino acids: CSVADSSPSGNTIYF. The CDR3 DNA follows: TGCAGCGTCGCGGACAGTTCACCCTCTGGAAACACCATATATTTT.

V and J are TRBV20-1 and TRBJ2-5, with 7 bases aligning to TRBD1. V trimming: 8 bases; J trimming: 4 bases; junction bases outside the gene matches: 4. Germline values: CDR1 DFQATT, CDR2 SNEGSKA (reference sequence). The CDR3 spans 11 residues. CDR3 sequence reads: CSPYRGETQYF. CDR3 DNA sequence: TGCAGTCCCTACAGGGGAGAGACCCAGTACTTC.

The chain combines TRBV5-5 with TRBJ2-3; TRBD1 matches at 8 bases. CDR1 is SGHKS, CDR2 YYEKEE, per germline (reference sequence). Losses at the gene ends were 0 bases for V and 6 bases for J; bases not matched to a gene: 6. This CDR3 has 15 residues. In DNA form, the CDR3 reads TGTGCCAGCAGCTTGGCCCCGGACAGGGCGGATACGCAGTATTTT. It encodes CASSLAPDRADTQYF.

This clonotype was counted only a few times. This chain connects TRBV12-3 or TRBV12-4 to TRBJ2-7, with TRBD1 matching 8 bases. V lost 2 bases, J lost 7 bases, and 10 bases stayed unmatched. This CDR3 is 15 amino acids long. CDR3 in amino acids: CASSLRGTGETEQYF. The CDR3 DNA reads TGTGCCAGCAGTTTACGGGGGACAGGCGAGACGGAGCAGTACTTC.

This clonotype occurred a few times. V gene TRBV11-1 combines with J gene TRBJ2-2; D remains ambiguous. This CDR3 comprises 13 residues. From germline, CDR1 is SGHAT and CDR2 FQDESV (reference sequence). V lost 1 base, J lost 4 bases, and 4 bases lay in between. CDR3 sequence: CASSLEGTGELFF. CDR3 sequence (DNA): TGTGCCAGCAGCTTAGAAGGCACCGGGGAGCTGTTTTTT.

J is TRBJ2-3 and V is TRBV6-5, with TRBD2 matching over 7 bases. J was trimmed by 0 bases and V by 6 bases; bases with no gene match: 18. The CDR3 spans 19 residues. In germline, CDR1 is MNHEY, CDR2 SVGAGI. The CDR3 region is CASRRATGTTTYSTDTQYF. CDR3 bases: TGTGCCAGCAGGCGGGCCACCGGGACTACCACCTATAGCACAGATACGCAGTATTTT.

About this clonotype itself: The junction shows a germline mismatch at one end, possibly a read error. The chain is built from TRBV7-2 and TRBJ2-3; 7 bases line up with TRBD2. The CDR3 length is 15 residues. Germline V gives CDR1 SGHTA, CDR2 FQGNSA. Here the CDR3 reads CASSRTGGSTNTQYF. The DNA of the CDR3 is TGTGCCAGCAGCAGAACGGGGGGAAGCACAAATACGCAGTATTTT.

This clonotype was seen a few times. V and J are TRBV12-3 or TRBV12-4 and TRBJ1-4, with D possibly being TRBD1 (6 bases). Trimming took off 3 bases at V and 4 bases at J, with 12 bases between the two ends. The CDR3 is 15 amino acids. The CDR3 reads CASSFSGAYNEKLFF. The CDR3 bases are TGTGCCAGCAGTTTCTCAGGGGCCTATAATGAAAAACTGTTTTTT.

This chain links TRBV6-1 with TRBJ2-5; D is undetermined. The CDR3 length is 13 residues. Trimming took 6 bases from V and 2 from J, leaving 10 bases between them. Germline V gives CDR1 MNHNS, CDR2 SASEGT. DNA of the CDR3: TGTGCCAGCAGGGCTCTGGGTCAAGAGACCCAGTACTTC. Amino acid sequence: CASRALGQETQYF.

This chain connects TRBV5-1 to TRBJ2-5; D remains ambiguous. This CDR3 region has 13 residues. The ends were cut back, 4 bases at V and 0 bases at J, with 7 bases in the middle. Germline V lookup: CDR1 SGHRS, CDR2 YFSETQ. This CDR3 reads CASSLGYQETQYF. The CDR3 region has the DNA TGCGCCAGCAGCCTGGGGTACCAAGAGACCCAGTACTTC.

This clonotype has ten or more counts. The CDR3 loop is CASSVSPSLYEQYF. The DNA for the CDR3 is TGTGCCAGCAGTGTTAGTCCCAGTCTCTACGAGCAGTACTTC. J is TRBJ2-7 and V is TRBV2, with unresolved D. CDR1 and CDR2 from the germline V gene are SNHLY and FYNNEI. The V end was cut by 4 bases, the J end by 3 bases, with 13 bases between. There are 14 residues in the CDR3.

This clonotype was detected a few times. The genes are TRBV12-3 or TRBV12-4 and TRBJ2-2; D gene ambiguous. V was pared by 1 base and J by 6 bases, with 3 bases between. This CDR3 region has 12 residues. The CDR3 DNA is TGTGCCAGCAGTTTAGAGTCCGGGGAGCTGTTTTTT. It yields the protein CASSLESGELFF.

The chain uses TRBV6-5 and TRBJ1-2; 8 bases fit TRBD1. Germline assignment: CDR1 MNHEY and CDR2 SVGAGI. V lost 4 bases and J lost 4; bases outside the gene matches: 11. The CDR3 is made up of 16 amino acids. CDR3 region: CASSFLSGQGAYGYTF. The CDR3 DNA reads TGTGCCAGCAGTTTTCTCTCCGGACAGGGCGCCTATGGCTACACCTTC.

This clonotype has a count of ten or more. The chain is built from TRBV15 and TRBJ1-1, with 7 positions matching TRBD1. The CDR3 is made up of 15 amino acids. The trim removed 5 bases at V and 0 bases at J, leaving 6 bases unmatched. Germline CDR1 and CDR2: LNHNV and YYDKDF (reference sequence). Here the CDR3 reads CATSSRTGMNTEAFF. Here the CDR3 DNA reads TGTGCCACCAGCTCCCGGACAGGAATGAACACTGAAGCTTTCTTT. Full variable domain (missing parts from reference TRBV15 and TRBJ1-1): DAMVIQNPRYQVTQFGKPVTLSCSQTLNHNVMYWYQQKSSQAPKLLFHYYDKDFNNEADTPDNFQSRRPNTSFCFLDIRSPGLGDTAMYLCATSSRTGMNTEAFFGQGTRLTVV.

This clonotype has only a few counts. The genes are TRBV9 and TRBJ2-1; TRBD2 matches at 7 bases. Germline V gene data show CDR1 as SGDLS and CDR2 as YYNGEE. CDR3 length equals 12 residues. The J segment lost 9 bases and the V segment lost 4 bases, leaving 4 bases of the junction unmatched. CDR3 sequence reads: CASSLGGPEQFF. CDR3 coding DNA: TGTGCCAGCAGCCTGGGAGGGCCTGAGCAGTTCTTC.

A few counts support this clonotype. J is TRBJ2-3 and V is TRBV4-3; D is possibly TRBD2 (7 bases). The CDR3 runs 16 residues. CDR1 is LGHNA, CDR2 YSLEER, per germline. Trimming took off 1 base at V and 4 bases at J, with 15 bases between the two ends. DNA for the CDR3: TGCGCCAGCAGCCAAGGCTGGGGGGGCCAGGCAGATACGCAGTATTTT. It translates to CASSQGWGGQADTQYF.

The J gene is TRBJ1-2, the V gene TRBV7-2; 7 positions match TRBD1. This CDR3 region has 15 residues. V gave up 8 bases and J gave up 4 bases; unmatched junction bases: 13. Per germline, CDR1 SGHTA and CDR2 FQGNSA. This CDR3 is CASRNSGGTPYGYTF. As DNA, the CDR3 is TGTGCCAGCCGAAATTCAGGGGGTACCCCCTATGGCTACACCTTC.

This clonotype turned up a few times. The rearrangement uses TRBV28 and TRBJ2-3, with 7 bases fitting TRBD2. There are 15 residues in the CDR3. Germline-derived CDR1 and CDR2 are MDHEN and SYDVKM. The V segment lost 6 bases and the J segment 1 base; nucleotides outside the gene matches: 7. The CDR3 sequence is CASSQIAGGTDTQYF. CDR3 sequence (DNA): TGTGCCAGCAGCCAAATTGCGGGGGGCACAGATACGCAGTATTTT.

This clonotype was observed many times. The chain has TRBV29-1 and TRBJ1-1; D is uncertain. This CDR3 contains 13 residues. Germline V gene sequence: CDR1 SQVTM, CDR2 ANQGSEA. The ends were cut back, 4 bases at V and 3 bases at J, with 12 bases in the middle. The CDR3 sequence: CSVALGRDTEAFF. In DNA form, the CDR3 reads TGCAGCGTTGCGTTGGGTAGGGACACTGAAGCTTTCTTT.

The chain couples TRBV7-9 to TRBJ1-4; no clear D. The CDR3 extends over 14 amino acids. V was shortened by 8 bases and J by 4 bases, with 14 bases between the two germline ends. Per germline, CDR1 SEHNR and CDR2 FQNEAQ (reference sequence). The CDR3 spells CASRRTADNEKLFF. CDR3 coding DNA: TGTGCCAGCCGACGTACGGCCGATAATGAAAAACTGTTTTTT.

This clonotype was seen a handful of times. The chain joins TRBV20-1 to TRBJ1-3; D uncertain. Trimming took off 3 bases at V and 0 bases at J, with 6 bases between the two ends. The V gene's germline CDR1 is DFQATT and CDR2 SNEGSKA (reference sequence). The CDR3 runs 13 residues. The CDR3 DNA follows: TGCAGTGCTAGTGGACGCTCTGGAAACACCATATATTTT. This gives the protein CSASGRSGNTIYF.

V usage is TRBV5-6 and J usage is TRBJ1-1; the match to TRBD1 covers 7 bases. The CDR3 covers 15 residues. Germline V gives CDR1 SGHDT, CDR2 YYEEEE. V shed 1 base, J shed 6 bases, and the junction held 9 bases outside the gene matches. The CDR3 region has the DNA TGTGCCAGCAGCTTGATCGGCCAGGGGGGGGCTGAAGCTTTCTTT. This gives the protein CASSLIGQGGAEAFF. Filled out from reference TRBV5-6 and TRBJ1-1, the complete variable domain reads DAGVTQSPTHLIKTRGQQVTLRCSPKSGHDTVSWYQQALGQGPQFIFQYYEEEERQRGNFPDRFSGHQFPNYSSELNVNALLLGDSALYLCASSLIGQGGAEAFFGQGTRLTVV.

The rearrangement uses TRBV7-2 and TRBJ2-1; TRBD2 matches at 10 bases. The V gene's germline CDR1 is SGHTA and CDR2 FQGNSA. Unmatched junction bases numbered 6, after V lost 1 base and J lost 6 bases. There are 16 residues in the CDR3. The CDR3 nucleotides read TGTGCCAGCAGCTTAGGGGTTAGCGGGGGGACCAATGAGCAGTTCTTC. Amino acid sequence: CASSLGVSGGTNEQFF.

This clonotype was recorded many times. The V call is TRBV7-2, the J call TRBJ2-1; 12 positions agree with TRBD2. Germline CDR1 is SGHTA and CDR2 is FQGNSA. CDR3 size: 14 residues. The trim removed 5 bases at V and 9 bases at J, leaving 5 bases unmatched. CDR3 coding DNA: TGTGCCAGCAGCCCTAGCGGGGGGGCCACTGAGCAGTTCTTC. Protein product: CASSPSGGATEQFF.